This entry lists 8 T cell receptor beta chains sequenced from one sample in a study of beta chain features in type 1 diabetes. Whole-study findings and limits: Type 1 diabetes patients showed a moderate but significant shortening of TCRB CDR3s in all four CD4+ subsets.

What these receptors recognize is not known. cDNA synthesis used the whole RNA isolate, giving expressed TCRB sequences. Method: immunoSEQ multiplex PCR; TCRdb's copy keeps in-frame clones and lacks some. The sample shows hundreds of thousands of clones, around an eighth of them seen only once. The sequenced sample was naive CD4+ T cells from blood. These receptor sequences come from a man in his late teens or twenties with type 1 diabetes.

The CDR3 bases are TGTGCCTGGAGTGTTGGCGGGACTAGCGGGAGTAGTCAAGAGACCCAGTACTTC. Protein sequence: CAWSVGGTSGSSQETQYF. The chain has TRBV30 and TRBJ2-5; TRBD2 aligns across 14 bases. CDR3 length: 18 amino acids. The trim removed 0 bases at V and 2 bases at J, leaving 8 bases unmatched. CDR1 is GTSNPN and CDR2 is SVGIG in the germline V gene (reference sequence).

This chain connects TRBV5-1 to TRBJ1-2, with 11 nucleotides matching TRBD1. Germline CDR1 SGHRS, CDR2 YFSETQ. The CDR3 length is 16 residues. Trimming cost V 2 bases and J 3 bases; bases outside gene matches: 6. The CDR3 region has the DNA TGCGCCAGCAGCTTTGGACAGGGGGCGATCTACTATGGCTACACCTTC. Its translation: CASSFGQGAIYYGYTF.

V gene TRBV6-5 combines with J gene TRBJ1-2, with no clear D. The CDR3 runs to 12 residues. Germline CDR1 and CDR2: MNHEY and SVGAGI. Between the trimmed V and J ends, which lost 2 bases and 8 bases, there was a span of 9 bases. The CDR3 region has the DNA TGTGCCAGCAGTTACACCGCTTCCGGCTACACCTTC. Protein product: CASSYTASGYTF.

This clone came up a few times. The V call is TRBV7-9, the J call TRBJ2-3; D call uncertain. V was clipped by 5 bases and J by 4 bases, with 16 bases between them. CDR1 and CDR2 from the germline V gene are SEHNR and FQNEAQ (reference sequence). CDR3 length: 15 amino acids. CDR3 amino acids: CASSKNQVVADTQYF. DNA for the CDR3: TGTGCCAGCAGCAAGAATCAGGTAGTCGCAGATACGCAGTATTTT. Based on the CDR3 plus reference TRBV7-9 and TRBJ2-3, the full variable domain is DTGVSQNPRHKITKRGQNVTFRCDPISEHNRLYWYRQTLGQGPEFLTYFQNEAQLEKSRLLSDRFSAERPKGSFSTLEIQRTEQGDSAMYLCASSKNQVVADTQYFGPGTRLTVL.

CDR3 amino acids: CASSRGTGLYEQYF. The CDR3 nucleotides read TGTGCCAGCAGCAGAGGGACAGGACTCTACGAGCAGTACTTC. The chain couples TRBV5-6 to TRBJ2-7; 8 bases line up with TRBD1. The CDR3 extends over 14 amino acids. The trim removed 4 bases at V and 3 bases at J, leaving 6 bases unmatched. Looked up from germline, CDR1 is SGHDT and CDR2 is YYEEEE.

This clone was seen more than once but under ten times. The chain carries TRBV18 and TRBJ2-3, with 9 bases matching TRBD2. The ends lost 2 bases at V and 7 bases at J; junction bases unmatched: 13. CDR3 length: 17 amino acids. Per the germline V gene, CDR1 is KGHSH and CDR2 is LQKENI. The CDR3: CASSPNRSSGKGNTQYF. The CDR3, as DNA: TGTGCCAGCTCACCAAACCGGTCTAGCGGGAAAGGAAATACGCAGTATTTT.

The chain combines TRBV5-1 with TRBJ2-2, with 8 bases lining up with TRBD1. From germline, CDR1 is SGHRS and CDR2 YFSETQ. V shed 7 bases, J shed 4 bases, and the junction held 3 bases outside the gene matches. The CDR3 is 13 residues long. The CDR3 DNA is TGCGCCAGCCGGACAGGGCCCACCGGGGAGCTGTTTTTT. Residues: CASRTGPTGELFF.

Comment on this clone: In the same sample, other DNA sequences code for this CDR3. For the CDR3, the DNA is TGCGCCAGCAGCTTTCAGTCCCAAGAGACCCAGTACTTC. Its protein product is CASSFQSQETQYF. The chain links TRBV5-1 to TRBJ2-5; no definite D call. Germline CDR1 is SGHRS and CDR2 is YFSETQ. The CDR3 runs to 13 residues. V lost 2 bases and J lost 1, with 6 bases in between.